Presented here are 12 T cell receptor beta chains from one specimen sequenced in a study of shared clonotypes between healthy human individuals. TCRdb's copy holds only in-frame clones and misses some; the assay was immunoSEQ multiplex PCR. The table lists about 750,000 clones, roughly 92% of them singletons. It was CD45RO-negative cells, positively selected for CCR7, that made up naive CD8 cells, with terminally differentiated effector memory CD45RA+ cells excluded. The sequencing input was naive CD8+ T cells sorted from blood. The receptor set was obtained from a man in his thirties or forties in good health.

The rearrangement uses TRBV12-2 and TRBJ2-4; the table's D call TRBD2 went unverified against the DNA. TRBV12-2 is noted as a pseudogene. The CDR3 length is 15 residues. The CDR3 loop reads CASRPPNGAKNIQYF. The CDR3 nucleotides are TGTGCAAGTCGCCCGCCGAACGGGGCCAAAAACATTCAGTACTTC.

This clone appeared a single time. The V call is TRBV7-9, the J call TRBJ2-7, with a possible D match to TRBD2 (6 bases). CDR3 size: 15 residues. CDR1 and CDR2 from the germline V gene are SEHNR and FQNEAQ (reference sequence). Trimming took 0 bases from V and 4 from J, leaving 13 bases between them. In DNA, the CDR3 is TGTGCCAGCAGCTTAGCGATGGGGGAGGCATACGAGCAGTACTTC. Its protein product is CASSLAMGEAYEQYF.

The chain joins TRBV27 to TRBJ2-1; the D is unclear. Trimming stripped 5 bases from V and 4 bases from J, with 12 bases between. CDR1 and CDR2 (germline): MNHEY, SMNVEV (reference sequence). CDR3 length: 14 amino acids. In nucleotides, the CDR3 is TGTGCCAGCAGTCCCCGGACGAGATACAATGAGCAGTTCTTC. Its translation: CASSPRTRYNEQFF.

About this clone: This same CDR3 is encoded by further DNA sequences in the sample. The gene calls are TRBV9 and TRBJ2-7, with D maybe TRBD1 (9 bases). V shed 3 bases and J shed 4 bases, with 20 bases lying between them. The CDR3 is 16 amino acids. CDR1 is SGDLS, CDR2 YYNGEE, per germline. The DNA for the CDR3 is TGTGCCAGCAGCGGACGGGGGGGGGACAGGGTGTACGAGCAGTACTTC. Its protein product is CASSGRGGDRVYEQYF.

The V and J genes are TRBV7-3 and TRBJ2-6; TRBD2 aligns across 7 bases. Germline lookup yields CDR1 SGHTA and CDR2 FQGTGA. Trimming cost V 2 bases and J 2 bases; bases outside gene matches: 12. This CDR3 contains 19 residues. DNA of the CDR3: TGTGCCAGCAGCTTACTAGGACTAGGGGATCACCCTGGGGCCAACGTCCTGACTTTC. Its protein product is CASSLLGLGDHPGANVLTF.

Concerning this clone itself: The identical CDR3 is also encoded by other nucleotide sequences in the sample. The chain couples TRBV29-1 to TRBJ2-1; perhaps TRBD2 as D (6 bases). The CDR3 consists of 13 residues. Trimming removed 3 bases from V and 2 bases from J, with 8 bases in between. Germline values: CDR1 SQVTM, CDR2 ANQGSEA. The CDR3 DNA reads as TGCAGCGTTGACGGCGGGACCTACAATGAGCAGTTCTTC. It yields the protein CSVDGGTYNEQFF.

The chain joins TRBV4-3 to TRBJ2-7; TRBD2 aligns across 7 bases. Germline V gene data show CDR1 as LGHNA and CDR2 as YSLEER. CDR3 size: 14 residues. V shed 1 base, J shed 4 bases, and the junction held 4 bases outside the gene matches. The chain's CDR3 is CASSQVAGGYEQYF. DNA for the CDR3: TGCGCCAGCAGCCAAGTCGCCGGGGGGTACGAGCAGTACTTC.

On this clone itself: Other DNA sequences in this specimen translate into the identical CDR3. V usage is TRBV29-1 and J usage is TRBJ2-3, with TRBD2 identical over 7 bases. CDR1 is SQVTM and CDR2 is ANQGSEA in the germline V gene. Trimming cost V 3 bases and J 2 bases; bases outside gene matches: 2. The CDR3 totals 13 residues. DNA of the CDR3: TGCAGCGTTGAGGGACTACCCACAGATACGCAGTATTTT. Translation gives CSVEGLPTDTQYF.

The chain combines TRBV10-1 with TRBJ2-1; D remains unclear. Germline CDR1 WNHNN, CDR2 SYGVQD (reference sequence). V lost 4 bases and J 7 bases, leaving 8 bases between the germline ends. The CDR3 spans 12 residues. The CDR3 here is CASSGFDNEQFF. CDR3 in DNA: TGCGCCAGCAGTGGGTTCGATAATGAGCAGTTCTTC.

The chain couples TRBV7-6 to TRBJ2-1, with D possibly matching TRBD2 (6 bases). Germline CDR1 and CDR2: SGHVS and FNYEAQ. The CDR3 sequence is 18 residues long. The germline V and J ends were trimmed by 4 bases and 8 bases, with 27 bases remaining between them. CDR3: CASSSQPGERSTWDEQFF. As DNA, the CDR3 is TGTGCCAGCAGCTCGCAGCCGGGGGAGCGGTCCACATGGGATGAGCAGTTCTTC.

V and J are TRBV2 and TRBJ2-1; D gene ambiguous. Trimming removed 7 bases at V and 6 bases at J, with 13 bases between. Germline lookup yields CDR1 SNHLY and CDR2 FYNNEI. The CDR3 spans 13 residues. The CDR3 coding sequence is TGTGCCAGCACTTACACCCCTTTCAATGAGCAGTTCTTC. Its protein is CASTYTPFNEQFF.

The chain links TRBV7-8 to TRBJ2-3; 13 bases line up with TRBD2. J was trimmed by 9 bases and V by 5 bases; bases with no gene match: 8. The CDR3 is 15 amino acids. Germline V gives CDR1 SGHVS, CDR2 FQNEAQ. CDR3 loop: CASSPGTSGRGTQYF. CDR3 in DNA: TGTGCCAGCAGCCCCGGTACTAGCGGGAGGGGCACGCAGTATTTT.